This T cell receptor (beta chain) was profiled in a study of radiotherapy plus CTLA-4 blockade in lung cancer (dated by TCRdb to between 2017 and 2018). In the study overall: Among the enrolled patients, 15% to 20% had an objective response, and approximately 33% reached disease control. The paper's findings and limits, for the study overall: The strongest predictors of response were reported to be early dynamic shifts in blood T cell clones along with a rise in serum interferon-beta following radiation. After treatment with radiotherapy and ipilimumab, TCR clones that originated in tumors expanded in peripheral blood.

The method behind the library was the immunoSEQ multiplex PCR assay. TCRdb retrieved this table from immuneACCESS and kept in-frame rearrangements only. Not all clones are present; in checked studies, unresolved V genes account for under half, and no reason is known for the remainder. The sample records 45,000 or so clones, about 88% of which are singletons. The top ten clones comprise 7.8% of the sample. The CDR1 and CDR2 encoded by the germline V gene are KGHSH and LQKENI. The CDR3 measures 13 amino acids from cysteine to phenylalanine. Only CDR3 DNA is held: 39 bases, read in frame from base 1. The V end gives up 3 bases and the J end 8 bases, leaving 3 bases in the junction not matched to a gene. In this study, focal radiation therapy paired with CTLA-4 blockade (ipilimumab) was tested in patients who had chemo-refractory metastatic non-small-cell lung cancer. Turning to this clone: Its antigen is still unknown. No qualities accompany the bases; no much larger clone lies one base away.

This sample comprised peripheral blood, obtained from a patient treated with radiotherapy plus ipilimumab. The receptor was isolated from a human donor with non-small cell lung cancer whose response to radiotherapy plus ipilimumab could not be evaluated. Recombination connected TRBV18 to TRBJ1-4, with 7 bases matching TRBD1. The sequenced DNA: TGTGCCAGCTCACCCTCACAGGGGGAAAAACTGTTTTTT. It is translated as CASSPSQGEKLFF.